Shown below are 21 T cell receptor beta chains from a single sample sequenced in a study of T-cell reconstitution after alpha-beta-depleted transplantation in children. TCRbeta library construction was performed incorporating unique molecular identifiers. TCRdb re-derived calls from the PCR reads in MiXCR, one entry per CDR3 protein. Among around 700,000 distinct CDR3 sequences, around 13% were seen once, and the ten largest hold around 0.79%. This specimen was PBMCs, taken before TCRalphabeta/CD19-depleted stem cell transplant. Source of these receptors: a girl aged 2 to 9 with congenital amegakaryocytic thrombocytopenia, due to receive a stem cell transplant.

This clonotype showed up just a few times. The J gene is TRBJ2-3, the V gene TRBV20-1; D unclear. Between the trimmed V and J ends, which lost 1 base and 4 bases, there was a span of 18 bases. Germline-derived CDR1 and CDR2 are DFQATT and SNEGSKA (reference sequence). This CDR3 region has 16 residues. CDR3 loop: CSARGWAAPLADTQYF. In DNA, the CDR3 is TGCAGTGCTAGAGGGTGGGCAGCCCCACTCGCAGATACGCAGTATTTT.

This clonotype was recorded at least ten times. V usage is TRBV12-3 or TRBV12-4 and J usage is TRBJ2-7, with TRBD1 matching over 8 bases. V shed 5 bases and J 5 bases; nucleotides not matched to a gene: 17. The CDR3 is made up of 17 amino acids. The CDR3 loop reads CASSPKVLGTGIDEQYF. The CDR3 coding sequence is TGTGCCAGCAGTCCTAAAGTTCTCGGGACAGGAATAGACGAGCAGTACTTC.

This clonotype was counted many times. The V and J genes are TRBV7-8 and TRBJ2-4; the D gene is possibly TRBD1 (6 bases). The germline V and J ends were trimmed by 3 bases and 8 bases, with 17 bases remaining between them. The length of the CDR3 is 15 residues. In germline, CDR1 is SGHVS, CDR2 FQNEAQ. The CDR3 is CASSLTRVKGDIQYF. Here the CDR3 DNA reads TGTGCCAGCAGCTTGACCAGGGTTAAGGGGGACATTCAGTACTTC.

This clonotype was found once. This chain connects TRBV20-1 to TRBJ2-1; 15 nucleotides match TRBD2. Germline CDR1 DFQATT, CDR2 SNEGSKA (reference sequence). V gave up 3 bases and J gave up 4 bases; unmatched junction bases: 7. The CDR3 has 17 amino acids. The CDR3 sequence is CSARGTSGRLAYNEQFF. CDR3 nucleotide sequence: TGCAGTGCTAGGGGGACTAGCGGGAGGCTGGCATACAATGAGCAGTTCTTC.

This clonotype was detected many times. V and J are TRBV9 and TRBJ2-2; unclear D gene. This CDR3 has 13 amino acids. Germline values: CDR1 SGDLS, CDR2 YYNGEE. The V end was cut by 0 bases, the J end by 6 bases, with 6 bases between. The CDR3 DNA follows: TGTGCCAGCAGCGTAGGCCTGTCCGGGGAGCTGTTTTTT. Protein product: CASSVGLSGELFF.

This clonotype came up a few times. DNA of the CDR3: TGTGCCAGCAGCTTAACAAAGGACAGGCGGGCTGAAGCTTTCTTT. It codes for CASSLTKDRRAEAFF. The chain carries TRBV7-9 and TRBJ1-1; TRBD1 matches at 7 bases. The CDR3 length is 15 residues. Germline loops: CDR1 SEHNR, CDR2 FQNEAQ (reference sequence). The V gene end was trimmed by 2 bases and the J gene end by 6 bases; junction bases not matched to a gene: 9.

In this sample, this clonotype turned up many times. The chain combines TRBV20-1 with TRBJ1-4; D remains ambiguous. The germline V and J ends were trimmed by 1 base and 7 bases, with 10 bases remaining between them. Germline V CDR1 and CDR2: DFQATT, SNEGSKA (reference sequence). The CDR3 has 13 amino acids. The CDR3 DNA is TGCAGTGCTAGAGGAGGAGGAGGTGAAAAACTGTTTTTT. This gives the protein CSARGGGGEKLFF.

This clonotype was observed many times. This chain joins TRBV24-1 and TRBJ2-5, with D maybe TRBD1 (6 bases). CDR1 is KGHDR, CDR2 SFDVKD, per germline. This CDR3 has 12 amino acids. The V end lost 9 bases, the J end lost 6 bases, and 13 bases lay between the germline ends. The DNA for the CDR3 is TGTGCCACCCGCAGTCAGGGGAAGACCCAGTACTTC. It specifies CATRSQGKTQYF.

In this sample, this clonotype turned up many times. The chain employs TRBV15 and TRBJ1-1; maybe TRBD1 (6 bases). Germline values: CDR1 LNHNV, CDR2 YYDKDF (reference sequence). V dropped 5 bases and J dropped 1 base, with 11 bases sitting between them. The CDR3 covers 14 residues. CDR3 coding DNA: TGTGCCACCAGCGCACCGGGACAGAACACTGAAGCTTTCTTT. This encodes CATSAPGQNTEAFF.

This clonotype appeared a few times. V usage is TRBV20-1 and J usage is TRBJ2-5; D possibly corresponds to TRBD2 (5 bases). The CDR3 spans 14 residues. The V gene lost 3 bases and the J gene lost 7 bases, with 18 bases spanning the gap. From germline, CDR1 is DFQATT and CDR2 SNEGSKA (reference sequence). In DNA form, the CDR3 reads TGCAGTGCTAGTTACGTTTGGGCTGGAGGGACCCAGTACTTC. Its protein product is CSASYVWAGGTQYF.

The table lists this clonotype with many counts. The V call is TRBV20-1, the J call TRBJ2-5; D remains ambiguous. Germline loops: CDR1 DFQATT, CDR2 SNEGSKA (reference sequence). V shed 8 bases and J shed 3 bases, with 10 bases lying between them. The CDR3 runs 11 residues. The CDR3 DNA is TGCAGTCCAGTTTTAGAAGAGACCCAGTACTTC. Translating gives CSPVLEETQYF.

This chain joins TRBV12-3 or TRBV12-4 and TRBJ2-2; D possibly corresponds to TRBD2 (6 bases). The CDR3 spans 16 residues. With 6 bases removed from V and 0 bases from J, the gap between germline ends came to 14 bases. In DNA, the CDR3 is TGTGCCAGCAGCCACCGGGGGATCGCGAACACCGGGGAGCTGTTTTTT. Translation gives CASSHRGIANTGELFF.

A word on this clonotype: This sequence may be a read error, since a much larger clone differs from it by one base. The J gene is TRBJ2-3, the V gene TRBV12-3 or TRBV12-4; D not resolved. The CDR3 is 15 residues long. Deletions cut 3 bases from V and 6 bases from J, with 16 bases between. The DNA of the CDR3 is TGTGCCAGCAGTTTCGGTGGCCCCCTTCCGGATACGCAGTATTTT. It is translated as CASSFGGPLPDTQYF.

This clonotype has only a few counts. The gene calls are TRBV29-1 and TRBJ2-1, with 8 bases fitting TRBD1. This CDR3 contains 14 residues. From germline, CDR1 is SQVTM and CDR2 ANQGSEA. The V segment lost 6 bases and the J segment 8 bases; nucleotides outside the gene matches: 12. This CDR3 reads CSVGSRTGFYEQFF. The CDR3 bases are TGCAGCGTGGGATCCCGGACAGGGTTCTATGAGCAGTTCTTC.

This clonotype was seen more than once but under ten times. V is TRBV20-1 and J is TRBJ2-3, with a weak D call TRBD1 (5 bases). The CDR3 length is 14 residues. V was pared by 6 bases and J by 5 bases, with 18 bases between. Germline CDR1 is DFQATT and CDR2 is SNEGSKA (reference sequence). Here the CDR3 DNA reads TGCAGTGCAACAGGTCCGGACCTAGTAGATACGCAGTATTTT. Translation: CSATGPDLVDTQYF.

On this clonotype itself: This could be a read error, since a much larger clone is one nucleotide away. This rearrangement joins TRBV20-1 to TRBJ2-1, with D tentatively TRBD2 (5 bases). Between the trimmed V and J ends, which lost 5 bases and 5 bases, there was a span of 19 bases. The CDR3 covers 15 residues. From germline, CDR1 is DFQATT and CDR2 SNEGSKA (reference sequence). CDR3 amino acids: CSAPSLSGSNNEQFF. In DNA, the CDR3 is TGCAGTGCTCCTAGTCTATCGGGATCGAACAATGAGCAGTTCTTC.

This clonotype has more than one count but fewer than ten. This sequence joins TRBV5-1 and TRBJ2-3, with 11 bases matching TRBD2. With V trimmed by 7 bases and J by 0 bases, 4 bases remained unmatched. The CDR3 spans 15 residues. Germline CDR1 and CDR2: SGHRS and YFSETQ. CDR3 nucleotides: TGCGCCAGCCTCCTAGCGGGAGGAAGCACAGATACGCAGTATTTT. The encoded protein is CASLLAGGSTDTQYF.

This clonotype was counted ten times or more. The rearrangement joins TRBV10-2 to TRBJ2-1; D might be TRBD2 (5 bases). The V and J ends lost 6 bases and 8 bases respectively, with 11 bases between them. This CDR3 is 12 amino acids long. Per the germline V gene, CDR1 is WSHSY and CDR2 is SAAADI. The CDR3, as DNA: TGCGCCAGCAGCTCCCTTAGCGATGAGCAGTTCTTC. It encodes CASSSLSDEQFF.

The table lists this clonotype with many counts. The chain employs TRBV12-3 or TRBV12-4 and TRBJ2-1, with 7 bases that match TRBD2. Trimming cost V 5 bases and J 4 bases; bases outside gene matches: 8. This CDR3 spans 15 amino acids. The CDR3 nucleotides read TGTGCCAGCAGTCCCTGGCTAGCGGTGTACAATGAGCAGTTCTTC. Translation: CASSPWLAVYNEQFF.

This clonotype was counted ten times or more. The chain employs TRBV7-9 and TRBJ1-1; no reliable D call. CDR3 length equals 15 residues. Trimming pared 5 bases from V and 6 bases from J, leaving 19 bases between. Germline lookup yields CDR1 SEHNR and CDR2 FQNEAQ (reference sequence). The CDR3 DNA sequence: TGTGCCAGCAGCGTTACCCCTACAGATATGGCTGAAGCTTTCTTT. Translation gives CASSVTPTDMAEAFF.

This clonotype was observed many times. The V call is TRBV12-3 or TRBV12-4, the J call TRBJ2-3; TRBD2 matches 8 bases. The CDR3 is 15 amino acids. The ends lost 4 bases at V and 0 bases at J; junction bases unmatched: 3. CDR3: CASSWLAGSTDTQYF. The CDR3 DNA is TGTGCCAGCAGTTGGCTAGCGGGTAGCACAGATACGCAGTATTTT.